The T cell receptor (beta chain) described here comes from a study of shared clonotypes between healthy human individuals. Assay used: immunoSEQ multiplex PCR; TCRdb lists only in-frame clones, some missing. The table shows 550,000 to 750,000 clones, with 95% to 96% occurring only once. As defined, naive CD8 cells were CD45RO-negative and positively selected for CCR7, with terminally differentiated effector memory CD45RA+ cells excluded. Trimming left V 6 bases short and J 0 bases short, with 15 bases between. The CDR3 is made up of 16 amino acids. In germline, CDR1 is SGHAT, CDR2 FQNNGV. The chain carries TRBV11-2 and TRBJ2-1; perhaps D is TRBD1 or TRBD2 (5 bases each). The TCR sequence derives from a woman in her 30s in good health. The sequenced material came from naive CD8+ T cells sorted from blood. This CDR3 reads CASRPLGTSSYNEQFF. The CDR3 DNA sequence: TGTGCCAGCAGACCCTTAGGGACGAGCTCCTACAATGAGCAGTTCTTC.